A single T cell receptor (beta chain) is shown here with its context. The sample comes from a study of blood T cell repertoires in COVID-19. Study context: Samples taken during acute and convalescent COVID-19 were collected in the United States, Italy and Spain. Sample material is recorded as cDNA or gDNA derived from T cells, B-cell-depleted T cells, or PBMCs.

V lost 1 base and J lost 0, with 20 bases in between. Germline-derived CDR1 and CDR2 are LGHNA and YNFKEQ. CDR3 length equals 19 residues. As originally analysed: Scientists estimated how many nucleated cells there were by amplifying reference gene primers. Generated by immunoSEQ multiplex PCR, the TCRdb table keeps only in-frame clones and is missing some. The DNA gave D and trimming, while V, J and clone size come from that table. Here the sample spans about 14,000 clones, approximately 92% being singletons. The chain recombines TRBV4-2 with TRBJ2-3; a weak D match, TRBD2 (6 bases). The sequenced material came from peripheral blood. The TCR sequence derives from a man aged 45 to 65 with active COVID-19. The CDR3 reads CASSQVFRAGLPSTDTQYF. The CDR3 DNA is TGTGCCAGCAGCCAAGTTTTCCGAGCGGGCTTACCTAGCACAGATACGCAGTATTTT.